This TCR beta chain derives from a study of blood T cell repertoires in COVID-19. Method: immunoSEQ multiplex PCR; TCRdb's copy keeps in-frame clones and lacks some. The sample includes some 300,000 clones, 87% of them seen just once. The sequence derives from a man aged 18 to 29 with active or convalescent COVID-19. Sequences were obtained from peripheral blood.

The CDR3 DNA reads TGTGCCAACCCAGGGGAAACTAACTATGGCTACACCTTC. Translating it yields CANPGETNYGYTF. The chain employs TRBV2 and TRBJ1-2; possibly TRBD1 for D (6 bases). Germline CDR1 reads SNHLY; CDR2 reads FYNNEI. CDR3 length: 13 amino acids. Trimming took 10 bases from V and 0 from J, leaving 12 bases between them.